This entry concerns a single T cell receptor beta chain. The data were obtained in a study of blood T cell repertoires in COVID-19. Study as a whole: Material from acute and convalescent COVID-19 was sourced from the United States, Italy and Spain.

Per the authors' pipeline: From reference gene primer amplification, estimates of nucleated cell counts were derived. Clones were read by immunoSEQ multiplex PCR, and TCRdb kept only the in-frame ones, dropping some. V, J and clone size were drawn from that table, and D and trimming were deduced from the DNA. The sample lists about 130,000 clones; about 70% were seen once. Sequenced input: peripheral blood. The receptor was derived from a woman in her 70s with acute or convalescent COVID-19.

The CDR3, as DNA: TGTGCCAGCAAAGTTTCGGGGTCCTACAATGAGCAGTTCTTC. Amino acid sequence: CASKVSGSYNEQFF. The genes are TRBV7-9 and TRBJ2-1; possible D gene TRBD2, 5 bases. This CDR3 is 14 amino acids long. CDR1 and CDR2 (germline): SEHNR, FQNEAQ (reference sequence). Trimming took off 7 bases at V and 1 base at J, with 11 bases between the two ends.